The entry below gives a single T cell receptor beta chain sequence along with its context. No cognate antigen has been identified for it. Base qualities were left out, and no much larger clone turns up one base away. Library construction relied on the immunoSEQ multiplex PCR assay. The multiplex PCR relied on a mix of 60 forward primers for TCR Vbeta segments and 13 reverse primers for TCR Jbeta segments. The CDR3 region of rearranged TCR beta genes was amplified from genomic DNA by a multiplex PCR assay. The Illumina HiSeq System was used to sequence the amplified TCR beta libraries as 87-base-pair reads. The paper's data handling went like this. A later analysis tallied roughly 76 million unique TCR beta chains across the 700 or so repertoires, and about 12 million of those chains were shared by two or more donors. Raw reads were error-corrected and collapsed into unique sequences by a nearest-neighbor algorithm in which closely related sequences were merged to remove PCR and sequencing errors. V, D and J gene segments were assigned by aligning CDR3 sequences to IMGT reference sequences. Each retained sequence needed at least a six-nucleotide match to both a V gene segment and a J gene segment. Rearrangements were classified as productive when the CDR3 lacked stop codons and remained in frame with V and J, and all other rearrangements were classified as non-productive. CDR3 was defined according to IMGT convention as the region running from the second conserved V-encoded cysteine to the conserved J-encoded phenylalanine. The earlier analysis of 500 to 650 of the donors excluded any sequence lacking an unambiguous match to a single V gene segment. In an earlier analysis of roughly 600 of the donors, a V segment was called functional when productive rearrangements were above 56.7%, and segregating when the standard deviation between donors exceeded 5%. A statistical classification framework was built to diagnose cytomegalovirus status from the catalog of TCR beta chain sequences. V and J gene assignment, in a later analysis, came from comparing TCR nucleotide sequences with IMGT/GENE-DB human TR gene sequences. A later analysis assigned CDR3 sequences and most-parsimonious VDJ recombination scenarios with the TCRdist pipeline. In a later analysis, each TCR beta chain was defined by its CDR3 amino acid sequence together with its V-gene family, and reads without a unique V-gene family were excluded. In a later analysis, 450 to 600 highly shared, low-generation-probability nucleotide sequences were removed to address suspected cross-contamination and a sequencing artifact. In a later analysis, a clonal expansion index for each public chain was calculated from normalized within-repertoire ranks of inferred template counts. In a later analysis, generation probabilities were computed with a VDJ recombination model fitted to out-of-frame rearrangements, and the resulting probabilities were checked against IGoR. Hypergeometric tests were used in a later analysis to score TCR-TCR, TCR-HLA and TCR-CMV co-occurrence, with a repertoire-size bias correction applied to the TCR pairs. A later analysis estimated false discovery rates by permuting HLA or CMV assignments 20 times. In a later analysis, co-occurring TCRs were grouped using DBSCAN, with TCRdist sequence similarity added in when clustering inside HLA-allele-positive subsets. Repertoires with fewer than 30,000 or more than 120,000 public chains were left out of co-occurrence clustering, as were about five repertoires with anomalous nucleotide sharing. TCRdb stores this immuneACCESS table with in-frame sequences only. Part of the clones is absent; in the studies checked, under half of the shortfall reflects unresolved V genes, and no reason is known for the rest. For V, J and clone size, that table is used; D and trimming come from the DNA. The sample has around 130,000 clones on record, around 85% of them singletons. The ten largest clones represent under 2.5% of the sample.

The cohort consisted of some 670 healthy bone marrow donors. All cohort members were sampled while nominally healthy, although unrecorded immune exposures were likely present. The donor was CMV seronegative and belonged to the group of 380 or so seronegative cohort members. A peripheral blood sample was collected from each donor, and TCR beta sequencing was performed on peripheral blood mononuclear cells. Genomic DNA was extracted from the blood cell samples with the Qiagen DNeasy Blood Extraction Kit. This entry comes from a study of cytomegalovirus exposure and HLA in healthy donors listed by TCRdb under 2017. Regarding the research as a whole: An earlier analysis of roughly 610 of the donors reported 250 to 300 Gb of sequence data and 95 million to 140 million unique TCR beta sequences obtained from about 180 million T cells. On average, around 230,000 unique TCR beta nucleotide sequences were sequenced per donor among some 430 genotyped donors of the cohort, with roughly a sixth of those sequences being non-productive. Both class I and class II loci were covered by HLA typing, at four-digit resolution. An early release covering over 500 HLA-typed donors comprised about 300 gigabases of sequencing data and about 90 million unique TCR sequences. Roughly 5 DR-DQ haplotypes were treated as single units for association and clustering because of strong linkage in the cohort. Besides the first cohort of roughly 640 subjects, a separate validation cohort made up of 120 or so different subjects was used. Typing coverage varied by locus: about 629-630 donors for A, B, C, DRB1 and DQB1; around 560 for DQA1; over 600 for DPA1; fewer than 480 for DPB1. Using immunosequencing, the study profiled T cell repertoires from around 680 subjects and related those repertoires to cytomegalovirus serostatus. Rather than using new phenotypic data, the later analysis identified candidate immune exposures from TCR beta sequences and from how often those sequences occurred across donors. The study aimed to test whether signatures of past pathogen exposure could be identified by cataloging public T cell receptors. A later genetic analysis used genome-wide SNP genotypes for about 65% of the 666 donors, treating that subset as a discovery cohort. The study combined high-throughput TCR immunosequencing, statistical association of individual TCRs with disease status, and machine learning to predict cytomegalovirus infection status. Of the roughly 420 genotyped donors, approximately 80% were placed in the genetic ancestry cluster associated with self-reported Caucasian donors. All discovery cohort repertoires had been generated on a single sequencing platform. An earlier analysis of nearly 600 of the donors applied high-throughput TCR beta sequencing to assess whether each TCR beta V gene segment acted as functional or pseudogenic. In a later analysis, previously published TCR beta repertoires from 550 to 700 donors were re-analyzed and high-resolution HLA genotyping was added so that TCR occurrence patterns could be studied. Alongside the repertoire data, information on donor age, sex, ethnicity and CMV serostatus was compiled.

Broad study findings and their caveats: In both the original and validation cohorts, the classifier was reported to diagnose cytomegalovirus status with high specificity and sensitivity. Assigning TCR associations to individual alleles was difficult when HLA alleles, especially DR and DQ, strongly co-occurred. In this cohort, only TCR beta chains were sequenced, and detectable features were limited by the absence of alpha or paired-chain data. For the cohort, immune exposure information was limited to CMV serostatus. According to the authors, the approach could potentially be generalized to other disease states and immunological phenotypes. According to a later analysis, parvovirus B19, influenza, CMV and Epstein-Barr virus appeared linked to several top co-occurrence clusters. A later analysis found that TCR association rates varied across HLA loci, with DRB1 alleles showing the most associated TCRs and HLA-C alleles the fewest. Correlated functional status among segregating V segments might be attributable to linkage disequilibrium, but an unknown experimental factor could not be ruled out. Most TCR sequences were observed very rarely across donors, whereas some public TCRs were present in many individuals. Because counts were too low, about 18 rarely observed V segments, including chromosome 9 orphons, were excluded from the earlier analysis of 587 of the donors. An earlier analysis of around 500 of the donors showed that most TCR beta V segments appeared in productive rearrangements either about 87% or about 30% of the time, which broadly matched IMGT annotations. In a later analysis, around 17,000 TCR beta sequences were associated with specific HLA alleles at a false discovery rate of 0.05. Sequencing depth was assumed to be roughly uniform across donors in the presence/absence analyses, though that assumption may not hold. A cluster of highly shared sequence variants was judged likely to represent a technical artifact of the sequencing pipeline. Compared with equally common non-associated chains, HLA-associated TCR beta chains in a later analysis were more clonally expanded and had lower generation probabilities. In the study, some 180 TCR beta chains were listed as associated with cytomegalovirus. Because some donors lacked HLA typing at each locus, the association tests relied only on the typed subset. Most CMV-associated TCR beta chains appeared to be HLA-restricted in a later analysis, and the HLA associations seemed to be driven largely by CMV exposure. In a later genetic analysis, a missense DCLRE1C variant was associated with V-gene and J-gene trimming of TCR beta chains, and the association was replicated in an independent cohort. In a later genetic analysis, fewer N-insertions in productive TCRs were reported among donors in an Asian-associated ancestry cluster than the roughly 700-donor mean. A few of the identified cytomegalovirus-associated TCR beta chains were confirmed in vitro to be specific for cytomegalovirus antigens. A further reported finding was that TCR beta sequences accurately predicted the HLA-A and HLA-B alleles for most subjects in the first cohort.

This clonotype was sampled from a man aged 30 to 39 in good health and CMV-seronegative. Sample: PBMCs.

Here is the DNA: TGCGCCAGCAGCCAGGGCAGGGGCACCGGGGAGCTGTTTTTT. Translated, it reads CASSQGRGTGELFF. The chain was built from TRBV4-3 and TRBJ2-2, with TRBD1 as a weak D call on 6 bases. Sequences LGHNA (CDR1) and YSLEER (CDR2) are obtained from the germline V gene. The CDR3 contains 14 residues, cysteine and phenylalanine counted. Just CDR3 DNA is preserved here, 42 bases in frame from base 1. V and J lose 3 bases and 4 bases, and a span of 9 bases separates them.